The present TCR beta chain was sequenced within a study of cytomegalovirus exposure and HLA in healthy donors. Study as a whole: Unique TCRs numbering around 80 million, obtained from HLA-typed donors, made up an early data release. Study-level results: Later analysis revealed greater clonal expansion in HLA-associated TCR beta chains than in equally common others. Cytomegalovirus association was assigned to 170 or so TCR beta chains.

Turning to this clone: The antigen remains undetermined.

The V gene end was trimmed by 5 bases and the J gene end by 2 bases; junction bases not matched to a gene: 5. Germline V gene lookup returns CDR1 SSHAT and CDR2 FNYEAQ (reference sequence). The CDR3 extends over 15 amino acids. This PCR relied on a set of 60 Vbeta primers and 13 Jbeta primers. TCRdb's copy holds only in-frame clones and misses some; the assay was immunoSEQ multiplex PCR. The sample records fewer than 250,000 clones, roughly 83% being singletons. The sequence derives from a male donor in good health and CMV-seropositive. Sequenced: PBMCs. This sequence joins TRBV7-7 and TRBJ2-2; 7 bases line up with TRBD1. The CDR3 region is CASSPRTGNTGELFF. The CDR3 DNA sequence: TGTGCCAGCAGCCCGAGGACAGGAAACACCGGGGAGCTGTTTTTT.